Presented here are 15 T cell receptor beta chains from one specimen sequenced in a study of T cell responses to AZD1222 COVID-19 vaccine. TCRdb's copy holds only in-frame clones and misses some; the assay was immunoSEQ multiplex PCR. The table includes approximately 67,000 clones, under 90% detected once. Specimen: peripheral blood, collected on day 0 of AZD1222 vaccination. These receptors originate from an adult in good health.

The gene calls are TRBV9 and TRBJ1-1; D gene unclear. V lost 4 bases and J 10 bases, leaving 17 bases between the germline ends. The CDR3 extends over 13 amino acids. Germline assignment: CDR1 SGDLS and CDR2 YYNGEE. The CDR3 DNA is TGTGCCAGCAGCTTAGGGCGGCTCGGCGGAGCTTTCTTT. It yields the protein CASSLGRLGGAFF.

This clone came up a few times. The CDR3 loop is CSAAGSIAGNTIYF. CDR3 DNA sequence: TGCAGCGCCGCGGGTTCCATCGCTGGAAACACCATATATTTT. The chain combines TRBV29-1 with TRBJ1-3; D ambiguous. There are 14 residues in the CDR3. Trimming left V 7 bases short and J 2 bases short, with 15 bases between. Per the germline V gene, CDR1 is SQVTM and CDR2 is ANQGSEA.

This clone appeared a single time. The chain couples TRBV6-5 to TRBJ2-7; possibly TRBD2 for D (6 bases). V was trimmed by 3 bases and J by 4 bases, leaving 13 bases between them. Germline values: CDR1 MNHEY, CDR2 SVGAGI. The length of the CDR3 is 14 residues. CDR3 in amino acids: CASSYGGGLYEQYF. CDR3 DNA sequence: TGTGCCAGCAGTTATGGGGGTGGACTATACGAGCAGTACTTC.

The rearrangement joins TRBV4-3 to TRBJ1-1; possibly TRBD1 for D (5 bases). The V gene lost 2 bases and the J gene lost 4 bases, with 14 bases spanning the gap. The germline CDR1 and CDR2 sequences are LGHNA and YSLEER. This CDR3 contains 15 residues. Here the CDR3 reads CASSQRGLGGTEAFF. The DNA of the CDR3 is TGCGCCAGCAGCCAACGGGGTCTCGGGGGCACTGAAGCTTTCTTT.

The V call is TRBV6-5, the J call TRBJ2-3; TRBD1 might be the D (6 bases). With 0 bases removed from V and 6 bases from J, the gap between germline ends came to 13 bases. CDR1 is MNHEY and CDR2 is SVGAGI in the germline V gene. The CDR3 length is 15 residues. As DNA, the CDR3 is TGTGCCAGCAGTTACTCGGGGGCGATAAAGGATACGCAGTATTTT. It translates to CASSYSGAIKDTQYF.

The chain couples TRBV27 to TRBJ2-7; D possibly corresponds to TRBD2 (6 bases). The CDR3 covers 17 residues. Per the germline V gene, CDR1 is MNHEY and CDR2 is SMNVEV (reference sequence). The V end lost 3 bases, the J end lost 1 base, and 19 bases lay between the germline ends. The CDR3 region is CASSFGGCVRASYEQYF. DNA for the CDR3: TGTGCCAGCAGTTTTGGGGGGTGTGTGAGAGCGTCCTACGAGCAGTACTTC.

This clone was counted only a few times. The V call is TRBV19, the J call TRBJ1-4, with a tentative D call TRBD1 (5 bases). Germline V gene sequence: CDR1 LNHDA, CDR2 SQIVND (reference sequence). The CDR3 has 14 amino acids. Trimming took off 5 bases at V and 12 bases at J, with 19 bases between the two ends. CDR3 sequence (DNA): TGTGCCAGTAGTCTTCGGGACGGTCTTAAGGAACTGTTTTTT. Translation gives CASSLRDGLKELFF.

The chain has TRBV5-8 and TRBJ2-5; D is perhaps TRBD1 or TRBD2 (5 bases each). CDR3 length equals 14 residues. V lost 4 bases to trimming and J lost 5 bases, with 15 bases between them. CDR1 and CDR2 from the germline V gene are SGHTS and YDEGEE. CDR3 protein: CASSPGTRPETQYF. The CDR3 coding sequence is TGTGCCAGCAGCCCAGGGACCAGACCGGAGACCCAGTACTTC.

The chain links TRBV7-3 to TRBJ2-1, with TRBD2 matching 11 bases. The CDR3 contains 15 residues. V shed 4 bases, J shed 4 bases, and the junction held 3 bases outside the gene matches. Germline V gene lookup returns CDR1 SGHTA and CDR2 FQGTGA. CDR3 sequence reads: CASSSLAGGYNEQFF. The CDR3 DNA reads TGTGCCAGCAGCTCGCTAGCGGGGGGATACAATGAGCAGTTCTTC.

On this clone: Germline and junction disagree at one end, which may indicate a read error. At the DNA level, this CDR3 is encoded by other sequences in the same sample as well. The V and J genes are TRBV28 and TRBJ1-6; D call uncertain. The CDR3 consists of 16 residues. Germline V gene sequence: CDR1 MDHEN, CDR2 SYDVKM. DNA for the CDR3: TGTGCCAGTAGTTATCCACAGAGCTCCTATAATTCACCCCTCCACTTT. Protein sequence: CASSYPQSSYNSPLHF.

The chain carries TRBV12-2 and TRBJ1-3; TRBD1 is taken as the D call from the table, unchecked against the DNA. TRBV12-2 corresponds to a pseudogene. This CDR3 is built from 16 residues. The CDR3 DNA sequence: TGTGCAAGTCGCTTAGAACAGGGTCCGCTTAGAAACACCATATATTTT. Translating it yields CASRLEQGPLRNTIYF.

The chain is built from TRBV18 and TRBJ1-4; tentative D call: TRBD1 (5 bases). V was clipped by 3 bases and J by 5 bases, with 13 bases between them. This CDR3 has 15 residues. Germline V gives CDR1 KGHSH, CDR2 LQKENI. The CDR3 region is CASSPRTLGNEKLFF. CDR3 nucleotides: TGTGCCAGCTCACCCAGGACACTAGGGAATGAAAAACTGTTTTTT.

V usage is TRBV7-6 and J usage is TRBJ2-1; no definite D call. The CDR3 is made up of 16 amino acids. V was cut by 5 bases and J by 0 bases, with 14 bases left in between. CDR1 and CDR2 from the germline V gene are SGHVS and FNYEAQ. In DNA, the CDR3 is TGTGCCAGCAGCGGAGATCAGGTCCGCTCCTACAATGAGCAGTTCTTC. This gives the protein CASSGDQVRSYNEQFF.

There are a few counts of this clone. J is TRBJ2-3 and V is TRBV5-1; 10 bases match TRBD1. This CDR3 spans 15 amino acids. Losses at the gene ends were 6 bases for V and 1 base for J; bases not matched to a gene: 5. From germline, CDR1 is SGHRS and CDR2 YFSETQ. CDR3 protein: CASTRDRGGTDTQYF. Written as DNA, the CDR3 is TGCGCCAGCACCCGGGACAGGGGTGGCACAGATACGCAGTATTTT.

The chain carries TRBV7-3 and TRBJ2-5; the D call may be TRBD1 or TRBD2 (5 bases each). Germline CDR1 is SGHTA and CDR2 is FQGTGA. The length of the CDR3 is 15 residues. The ends were cut back, 4 bases at V and 2 bases at J, with 14 bases in the middle. CDR3 amino acids: CASSSGLTAQETQYF. In nucleotides, the CDR3 is TGTGCCAGCAGCTCGGGGCTCACGGCGCAAGAGACCCAGTACTTC. Drawing the rest from reference TRBV7-3 and TRBJ2-5, the complete variable domain is GAGVSQTPSNKVTEKGKYVELRCDPISGHTALYWYRQSLGQGPEFLIYFQGTGAADDSGLPNDRFFAVRPEGSVSTLKIQRTERGDSAVYLCASSSGLTAQETQYFGPGTRLLVL.